This T cell receptor (beta chain) was recorded in a study of blood T cell repertoires in COVID-19. Across the study: The analysed material was cDNA or gDNA that came from T cells, B-cell-depleted T cells, or PBMCs.

V shed 3 bases, J shed 1 base, and the junction held 5 bases outside the gene matches. Germline loops: CDR1 SGHTA, CDR2 FQGNSA. The CDR3 covers 17 residues. In regard to this clone: The sample contains more than one DNA sequence encoding this CDR3.

The protocol was immunoSEQ multiplex PCR, while the TCRdb copy is restricted to in-frame clones and leaves out a portion. The sample holds around 180,000 clones, more than 85% seen once. The specimen was peripheral blood. The V gene is TRBV7-2, the J gene TRBJ2-3, with 12 bases aligning to TRBD2. This TCR was sampled from a man between 70 and 80 years old with active or convalescent COVID-19. In DNA, the CDR3 is TGTGCCAGCAGCTTGCGGACTAGCGGGACCCGCACAGATACGCAGTATTTT. Encoded protein: CASSLRTSGTRTDTQYF.